Below are 22 T cell receptor beta chains sequenced from a single sample in a study of control samples from healthy donors and cancer patients. Generated by immunoSEQ multiplex PCR, the TCRdb table keeps only in-frame clones and is missing some. The top ten clones hold more than 1.3% of a sample with under 200,000 clones, 91% of them seen once. Material: blood. The receptors originated from a woman between 25 and 40 years old in good health.

In the case of this clone: Other DNA sequences in the sample encode the same CDR3. J is TRBJ1-1 and V is TRBV7-2; a possible D gene is TRBD1 (6 bases). The ends were cut back, 1 base at V and 4 bases at J, with 7 bases in the middle. The germline V gene encodes CDR1 SGHTA and CDR2 FQGNSA. The CDR3 has 13 amino acids. CDR3 residues: CASSLGGGTEAFF. The CDR3 nucleotides read TGTGCCAGCAGCTTAGGAGGGGGCACTGAAGCTTTCTTT.

This chain connects TRBV6-5 to TRBJ2-5; 7 nucleotides agree with TRBD2. The V gene end was trimmed by 10 bases and the J gene end by 4 bases; junction bases not matched to a gene: 12. The CDR3 has 14 amino acids. Germline V gives CDR1 MNHEY, CDR2 SVGAGI. The CDR3 sequence: CATKRGGVIETQYF. DNA for the CDR3: TGTGCCACCAAGCGGGGAGGGGTCATAGAGACCCAGTACTTC.

The chain recombines TRBV6-2 or TRBV6-3 with TRBJ1-1; unclear D gene. This CDR3 region has 14 residues. Deletions cut 5 bases from V and 0 bases from J, with 10 bases between. From germline, CDR1 is MNHEY and CDR2 SVGEGT. Here the CDR3 DNA reads TGTGCCAGCAGTGGCCGATCAATGAACACTGAAGCTTTCTTT. Residues: CASSGRSMNTEAFF.

The CDR3 region has the DNA TGTGCCAGCTCACCCTCGACAGGGGGCTTGGAGTCACCCCTCCACTTT. Translated: CASSPSTGGLESPLHF. This chain connects TRBV18 to TRBJ1-6; 10 bases match TRBD1. V lost 3 bases, J lost 10 bases, and 9 bases stayed unmatched. Germline loops: CDR1 KGHSH, CDR2 LQKENI. The CDR3 totals 16 residues.

The chain uses TRBV6-5 and TRBJ1-4, with 7 bases identical to TRBD1. Looked up from germline, CDR1 is MNHEY and CDR2 is SVGAGI. The CDR3 has 15 amino acids. The V segment lost 0 bases and the J segment 5 bases; nucleotides outside the gene matches: 3. Written as DNA, the CDR3 is TGTGCCAGCAGTTACTCAGGGGGCGAAAATGAAAAACTGTTTTTT. Protein: CASSYSGGENEKLFF.

The chain joins TRBV6-1 to TRBJ2-1; D is possibly TRBD1 (6 bases). Trimming stripped 2 bases from V and 5 bases from J, with 10 bases between. The CDR3 consists of 14 residues. The germline V gene has CDR1 MNHNS and CDR2 SASEGT. CDR3 in DNA: TGTGCCAGCAGTGAACAGGGGCGTAACAATGAGCAGTTCTTC. Amino acid sequence: CASSEQGRNNEQFF.

J is TRBJ2-1 and V is TRBV10-3, with 14 bases matching TRBD2. The CDR3 extends over 15 amino acids. Germline V gene sequence: CDR1 ENHRY, CDR2 SYGVKD. Losses at the gene ends were 6 bases for V and 6 bases for J; bases not matched to a gene: 4. CDR3 DNA: TGTGCCATCAGGGGAGGGACTAGCGGGAGCAATGAGCAGTTCTTC. It translates to CAIRGGTSGSNEQFF.

The CDR3 sequence is CASSIPNYYGYTF. The CDR3 DNA is TGTGCCAGTAGTATCCCCAACTACTATGGCTACACCTTC. This chain connects TRBV19 to TRBJ1-2, with D uncertain. The CDR3 is 13 residues long. The germline V gene encodes CDR1 LNHDA and CDR2 SQIVND (reference sequence). V gave up 3 bases and J gave up 3 bases, with 8 bases separating them.

This clone was detected only once. The gene calls are TRBV19 and TRBJ1-2; D remains ambiguous. V was trimmed by 7 bases and J by 1 base, leaving 10 bases between them. The CDR3 contains 13 residues. CDR1 is LNHDA and CDR2 is SQIVND in the germline V gene (reference sequence). DNA for the CDR3: TGTGCCAGTACTAGTGGGAATAACTATGGCTACACCTTC. Amino acids: CASTSGNNYGYTF.

The V and J genes are TRBV11-2 and TRBJ1-6; TRBD1 matches at 9 bases. The germline V gene encodes CDR1 SGHAT and CDR2 FQNNGV. The CDR3 runs 15 residues. J was trimmed by 7 bases and V by 1 base; bases with no gene match: 2. The CDR3 DNA is TGTGCCAGCAGCTTAGGGGGACAGGGCAATTCACCCCTCCACTTT. Translation gives CASSLGGQGNSPLHF.

The chain recombines TRBV7-3 with TRBJ2-1; the D gene is possibly TRBD2 (5 bases). V lost 1 base and J lost 5, with 6 bases in between. The CDR3 has 13 residues. Per the germline V gene, CDR1 is SGHTA and CDR2 is FQGTGA. CDR3 protein: CASSLRRDNEQFF. The CDR3 DNA is TGTGCCAGCAGCTTAAGGCGGGACAATGAGCAGTTCTTC.

The V gene is TRBV5-1, the J gene TRBJ1-1; TRBD1 aligns across 7 bases. Per germline, CDR1 SGHRS and CDR2 YFSETQ. This CDR3 is built from 15 residues. Trimming cost V 1 base and J 5 bases; bases outside gene matches: 8. The CDR3 spells CASSLTGQGGTEAFF. CDR3 nucleotides: TGCGCCAGCAGCTTGACGGGGCAGGGGGGAACTGAAGCTTTCTTT.

This clone came up once. The chain joins TRBV6-5 to TRBJ1-1; D unclear. Per the germline V gene, CDR1 is MNHEY and CDR2 is SVGAGI. Trimming took off 0 bases at V and 1 base at J, with 9 bases between the two ends. CDR3 length equals 15 residues. CDR3 nucleotide sequence: TGTGCCAGCAGTTACTCCCCGGTCGGGAACACTGAAGCTTTCTTT. Protein product: CASSYSPVGNTEAFF.

The chain is built from TRBV6-5 and TRBJ2-7; 11 bases are shared with TRBD1. The V gene's germline CDR1 is MNHEY and CDR2 SVGAGI. V shed 6 bases, J shed 6 bases, and the junction held 7 bases outside the gene matches. This CDR3 has 14 amino acids. The CDR3 spells CASRPGTGGREQYF. In nucleotides, the CDR3 is TGTGCCAGCAGACCCGGGACAGGGGGGCGCGAGCAGTACTTC.

The rearrangement uses TRBV11-2 and TRBJ2-2; TRBD2 matches 8 bases. Looked up from germline, CDR1 is SGHAT and CDR2 is FQNNGV. The CDR3 loop spans 14 amino acids. After removal of 7 bases from V and 9 bases from J, the junction contained 10 bases not matched to a gene. CDR3 protein: CASTSGGGLRELFF. The CDR3 region has the DNA TGTGCCAGCACCTCAGGCGGGGGGCTCCGGGAGCTGTTTTTT.

The chain employs TRBV7-8 and TRBJ2-3; 11 nucleotides line up with TRBD2. This CDR3 is 16 amino acids long. Germline V gene lookup returns CDR1 SGHVS and CDR2 FQNEAQ. Trimming removed 5 bases from V and 1 base from J; junction bases left unmatched: 5. This chain's CDR3 is CASSPRLAGRTDTQYF. Written as DNA, the CDR3 is TGTGCCAGCAGCCCAAGACTAGCGGGGCGCACAGATACGCAGTATTTT.

The V call is TRBV7-2, the J call TRBJ1-2; D is ambiguous. CDR3 size: 14 residues. The V and J ends lost 5 bases and 2 bases respectively, with 12 bases between them. The germline CDR1 and CDR2 sequences are SGHTA and FQGNSA. CDR3 nucleotides: TGTGCCAGCAGCGATTACAGCCTGAACTATGGCTACACCTTC. Its protein is CASSDYSLNYGYTF.

The chain uses TRBV19 and TRBJ2-3; 9 bases match TRBD2. Germline V gene lookup returns CDR1 LNHDA and CDR2 SQIVND (reference sequence). CDR3 size: 14 residues. V dropped 7 bases and J dropped 0; count of bases not matched to a gene: 2. This CDR3 is CASTGLASTDTQYF. The CDR3 region has the DNA TGTGCCAGTACCGGACTAGCGAGCACAGATACGCAGTATTTT. Combining the CDR3 with reference TRBV19 and TRBJ2-3 gives the whole variable domain DGGITQSPKYLFRKEGQNVTLSCEQNLNHDAMYWYRQDPGQGLRLIYYSQIVNDFQKGDIAEGYSVSREKKESFPLTVTSAQKNPTAFYLCASTGLASTDTQYFGPGTRLTVL.

This clone was found once. The V call is TRBV6-5, the J call TRBJ2-7; 13 positions match TRBD2. Germline assignment: CDR1 MNHEY and CDR2 SVGAGI. Trimming removed 5 bases from V and 2 bases from J; junction bases left unmatched: 3. This CDR3 contains 15 residues. DNA of the CDR3: TGTGCCAGCAGTCGGGGGACTAGCGGGGCCTACGAGCAGTACTTC. Translated, it gives CASSRGTSGAYEQYF.

The chain is built from TRBV7-9 and TRBJ1-4, with TRBD1 identical over 9 bases. In germline, CDR1 is SEHNR, CDR2 FQNEAQ (reference sequence). The CDR3 covers 17 residues. With 5 bases clipped from V and 1 base from J, the junction kept 8 bases outside the gene matches. CDR3: CASSSRDRELTNEKLFF. The CDR3 DNA is TGTGCCAGCAGCAGCCGGGACAGGGAATTAACTAATGAAAAACTGTTTTTT. Complete variable domain (other parts from reference TRBV7-9 and TRBJ1-4): DTGVSQNPRHKITKRGQNVTFRCDPISEHNRLYWYRQTLGQGPEFLTYFQNEAQLEKSRLLSDRFSAERPKGSFSTLEIQRTEQGDSAMYLCASSSRDRELTNEKLFFGSGTQLSVL.

The genes are TRBV7-9 and TRBJ1-6; 9 nucleotides align to TRBD1. CDR3 length: 14 residues. Per the germline V gene, CDR1 is SEHNR and CDR2 is FQNEAQ (reference sequence). With V trimmed by 4 bases and J by 6 bases, 1 base remained unmatched. The CDR3 nucleotides are TGTGCCAGCAGCTGGACAGGGGTTAATTCACCCCTCCACTTT. The encoded protein is CASSWTGVNSPLHF.

The chain links TRBV27 to TRBJ1-4; 11 positions match TRBD1. Germline CDR1 MNHEY, CDR2 SMNVEV (reference sequence). Trimming cost V 3 bases and J 4 bases; bases outside gene matches: 7. CDR3 length: 17 amino acids. CDR3 nucleotide sequence: TGTGCCAGCAGTTTTTTAGGACAGGGGGCCGTTAATGAAAAACTGTTTTTT. This gives the protein CASSFLGQGAVNEKLFF.